Following are 9 T cell receptor beta chains from one sample sequenced in a study of blood T cell repertoires in COVID-19 (dated by TCRdb to 2018 to 2020). Libraries came from the immunoSEQ multiplex PCR assay. TCRdb retrieved this table from immuneACCESS and kept in-frame rearrangements only. Not all clones are present; in checked studies, unresolved V genes account for under half, and no reason is known for the remainder. The sample table contains around 160,000 clones; only one count was recorded for approximately 86% of them. The ten largest clones represent roughly 7.8% of the sample. What was sequenced was peripheral blood. The source is a man in his sixties with acute or convalescent COVID-19.

The V and J genes are TRBV5-1 and TRBJ2-1, with D possibly TRBD1 on 5 matching bases. Looked up from germline, CDR1 is SGHRS and CDR2 is YFSETQ. The CDR3 sequence is 15 residues long. Trimming cost V 3 bases and J 0 bases, with 10 bases left between them. CDR3 DNA: TGCGCCAGCAGCTCGACAGATAGCTCCTACAATGAGCAGTTCTTC. Amino acid sequence: CASSSTDSSYNEQFF.

V usage is TRBV6-5 and J usage is TRBJ1-2, with 8 bases aligning to TRBD1. Germline trimming cut 6 bases from V and 5 bases from J; bases unmatched to any gene: 8. The CDR3 extends over 14 amino acids. Germline CDR1 and CDR2: MNHEY and SVGAGI. CDR3 region: CASRSQGARYGYTF. In nucleotides, the CDR3 is TGTGCCAGCAGGTCGCAGGGGGCTCGGTATGGCTACACCTTC.

The gene calls are TRBV7-2 and TRBJ2-3; TRBD2 aligns across 12 bases. Germline trimming cut 5 bases from V and 5 bases from J; bases unmatched to any gene: 5. This CDR3 has 15 amino acids. CDR1 and CDR2 (germline): SGHTA, FQGNSA. The CDR3 region is CASSILAGGGDTQYF. The CDR3 region has the DNA TGTGCCAGCAGCATCCTAGCGGGGGGGGGAGATACGCAGTATTTT. Variable domain in full (rest from reference TRBV7-2 and TRBJ2-3): GAGVSQSPSNKVTEKGKDVELRCDPISGHTALYWYRQSLGQGLEFLIYFQGNSAPDKSGLPSDRFSAERTGGSVSTLTIQRTQQEDSAVYLCASSILAGGGDTQYFGPGTRLTVL.

This sequence joins TRBV19 and TRBJ1-5; no clear D. Germline-derived CDR1 and CDR2 are LNHDA and SQIVND (reference sequence). The CDR3 runs 13 residues. The V end was cut by 3 bases, the J end by 6 bases, with 9 bases between. CDR3 amino acids: CASSMLGSQPQHF. The CDR3 nucleotides read TGTGCCAGTAGTATGCTGGGCAGTCAGCCCCAGCATTTT.

The chain links TRBV30 to TRBJ2-7; D ambiguous. The CDR3 runs 11 residues. V was cut by 5 bases and J by 4 bases, with 9 bases left in between. The germline gives CDR1 GTSNPN, CDR2 SVGIG (reference sequence). The CDR3 nucleotides are TGTGCCTGGGACGGCGGATACGAGCAGTACTTC. Residues: CAWDGGYEQYF.

V gene TRBV5-1 combines with J gene TRBJ1-4, with D unresolved. The CDR3 runs to 13 residues. Germline V CDR1 and CDR2: SGHRS, YFSETQ. Trimming removed 4 bases at V and 8 bases at J, with 12 bases between. DNA of the CDR3: TGCGCCAGCAGCCTAGGAGGGCCCGAAAAACTGTTTTTT. Translated, it gives CASSLGGPEKLFF.

This chain links TRBV10-2 with TRBJ1-5; maybe TRBD1 (6 bases). The CDR3 totals 14 residues. V was pared by 8 bases and J by 2 bases, with 13 bases between. Germline V gene lookup returns CDR1 WSHSY and CDR2 SAAADI. CDR3 in amino acids: CASGGAAGNQPQHF. DNA for the CDR3: TGCGCCAGCGGGGGGGCCGCGGGCAATCAGCCCCAGCATTTT.

CDR3 DNA: TGTGCCAGCAGTTTAGGGGCGGCTGGGATGACTGAAGCTTTCTTT. Translated: CASSLGAAGMTEAFF. The chain carries TRBV28 and TRBJ1-1; weak D call: TRBD1 (5 bases). The CDR3 is 15 amino acids. Germline loops: CDR1 MDHEN, CDR2 SYDVKM. V was clipped by 2 bases and J by 5 bases, with 15 bases between them.

This clone appeared a single time. The chain employs TRBV28 and TRBJ2-3, with 9 bases that match TRBD1. J lost 5 bases, V lost 6 bases, and 6 bases had no gene match. Germline CDR1 is MDHEN and CDR2 is SYDVKM. The CDR3 runs 14 residues. In DNA, the CDR3 is TGTGCCAGCAGGCTGACAGGGGGTGAAGATACGCAGTATTTT. Translation: CASRLTGGEDTQYF. Using reference TRBV28 and TRBJ2-3 for the parts outside the CDR3, the full variable domain is DVKVTQSSRYLVKRTGEKVFLECVQDMDHENMFWYRQDPGLGLRLIYFSYDVKMKEKGDIPEGYSVSREKKERFSLILESASTNQTSMYLCASRLTGGEDTQYFGPGTRLTVL.